This TCR beta chain was sequenced in a study of blood T cell repertoires in COVID-19. The sample holds one count of this clone. The germline gives CDR1 LGHNA, CDR2 YSLEER. This CDR3 contains 16 residues. Trimming cost V 1 base and J 2 bases; bases outside gene matches: 4. Only in-frame clones appear in the TCRdb table, and some are missing; sequencing was by immunoSEQ multiplex PCR. Among fewer than 300,000 clones, about nine tenths were seen once, and the ten largest hold about 9.9%. A Seattle source enrolled patients during active infection and followed them longitudinally. The clonotype originates from a man aged 50 to 59 with COVID-19, enrolled during active disease. Sequencing was done on a sample of peripheral blood. This chain connects TRBV4-3 to TRBJ2-5; TRBD2 aligns across 10 bases. The CDR3 region is CASSQGSSGGQETQYF. DNA of the CDR3: TGCGCCAGCAGCCAAGGCTCTAGCGGGGGACAAGAGACCCAGTACTTC.